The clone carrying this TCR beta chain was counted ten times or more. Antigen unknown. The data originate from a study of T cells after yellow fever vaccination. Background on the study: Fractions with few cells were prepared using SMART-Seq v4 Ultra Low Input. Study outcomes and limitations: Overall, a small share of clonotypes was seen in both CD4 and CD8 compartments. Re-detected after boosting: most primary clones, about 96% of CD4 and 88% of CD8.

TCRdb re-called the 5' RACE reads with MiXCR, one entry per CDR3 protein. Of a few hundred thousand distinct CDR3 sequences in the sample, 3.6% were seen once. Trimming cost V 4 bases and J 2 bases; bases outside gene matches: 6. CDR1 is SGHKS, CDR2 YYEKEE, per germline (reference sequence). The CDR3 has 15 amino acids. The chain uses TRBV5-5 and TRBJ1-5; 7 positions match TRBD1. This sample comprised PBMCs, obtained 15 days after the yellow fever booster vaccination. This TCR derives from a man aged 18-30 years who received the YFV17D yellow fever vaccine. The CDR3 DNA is TGTGCCAGCAGCATAACAGGGGATCGCAATCAGCCCCAGCATTTT. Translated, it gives CASSITGDRNQPQHF.